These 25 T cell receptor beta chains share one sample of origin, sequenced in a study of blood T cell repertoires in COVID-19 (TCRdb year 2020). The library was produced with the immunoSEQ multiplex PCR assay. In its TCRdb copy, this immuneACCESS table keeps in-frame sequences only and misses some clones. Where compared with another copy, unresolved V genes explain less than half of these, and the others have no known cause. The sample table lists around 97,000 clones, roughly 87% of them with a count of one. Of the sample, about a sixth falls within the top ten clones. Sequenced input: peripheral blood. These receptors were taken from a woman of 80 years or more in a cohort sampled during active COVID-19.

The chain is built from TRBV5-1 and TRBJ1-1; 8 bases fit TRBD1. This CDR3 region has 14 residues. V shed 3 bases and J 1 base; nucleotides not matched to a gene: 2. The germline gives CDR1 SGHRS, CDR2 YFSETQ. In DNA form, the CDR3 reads TGCGCCAGCAGCTCGGGACAGGCGAACACTGAAGCTTTCTTT. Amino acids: CASSSGQANTEAFF. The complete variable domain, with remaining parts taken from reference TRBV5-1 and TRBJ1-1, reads KAGVTQTPRYLIKTRGQQVTLSCSPISGHRSVSWYQQTPGQGLQFLFEYFSETQRNKGNFPGRFSGRQFSNSRSEMNVSTLELGDSALYLCASSSGQANTEAFFGQGTRLTVV.

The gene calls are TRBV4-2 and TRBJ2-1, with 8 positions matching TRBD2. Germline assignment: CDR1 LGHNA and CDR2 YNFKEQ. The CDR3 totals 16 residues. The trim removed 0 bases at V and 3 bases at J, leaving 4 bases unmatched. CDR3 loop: CASSQDRRGDYNEQFF. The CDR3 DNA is TGTGCCAGCAGCCAAGATAGGCGGGGGGACTACAATGAGCAGTTCTTC.

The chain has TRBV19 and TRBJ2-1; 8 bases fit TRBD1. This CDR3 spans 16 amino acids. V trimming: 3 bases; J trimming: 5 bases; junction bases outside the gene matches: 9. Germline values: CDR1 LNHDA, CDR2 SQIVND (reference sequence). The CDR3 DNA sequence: TGTGCCAGTAGTATCAGGATAGGGACAGGACACAATGAGCAGTTCTTC. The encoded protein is CASSIRIGTGHNEQFF.

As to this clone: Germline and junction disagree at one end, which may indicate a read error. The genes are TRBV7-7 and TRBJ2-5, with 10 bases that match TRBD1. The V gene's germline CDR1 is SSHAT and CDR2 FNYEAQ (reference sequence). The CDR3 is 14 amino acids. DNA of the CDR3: TGTGCTAGCAGCGAGGGGGGACAGGGGCGGACCCAGTACTTC. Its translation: CASSEGGQGRTQYF.

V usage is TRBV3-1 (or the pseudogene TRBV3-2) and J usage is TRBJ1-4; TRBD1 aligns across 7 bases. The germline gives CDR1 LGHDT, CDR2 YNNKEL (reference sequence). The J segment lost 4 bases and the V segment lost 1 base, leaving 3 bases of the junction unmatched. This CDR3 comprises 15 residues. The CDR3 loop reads CASSQGQGYNEKLFF. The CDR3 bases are TGTGCCAGCAGCCAAGGACAGGGTTATAATGAAAAACTGTTTTTT.

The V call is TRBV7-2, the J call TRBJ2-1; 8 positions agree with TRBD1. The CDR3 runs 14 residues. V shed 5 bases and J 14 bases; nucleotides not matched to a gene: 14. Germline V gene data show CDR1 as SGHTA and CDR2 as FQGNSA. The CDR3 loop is CASSPNSPGGEEFF. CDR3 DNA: TGTGCCAGCAGCCCAAACAGCCCAGGGGGCGAGGAGTTCTTC.

This chain's CDR3 is CASSYGTSGQETQYF. The CDR3 DNA is TGTGCCAGCAGTTACGGGACTAGCGGCCAAGAGACCCAGTACTTC. The V gene is TRBV6-5, the J gene TRBJ2-5; 11 nucleotides match TRBD2. The CDR3 runs to 15 residues. CDR1 is MNHEY and CDR2 is SVGAGI in the germline V gene. The junction had 0 bases not matched to a gene; V was cut back by 2 bases and J by 1 base.

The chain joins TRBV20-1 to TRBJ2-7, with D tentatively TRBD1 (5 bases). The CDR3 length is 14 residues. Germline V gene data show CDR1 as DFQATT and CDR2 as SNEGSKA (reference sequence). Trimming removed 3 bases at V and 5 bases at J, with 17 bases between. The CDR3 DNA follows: TGCAGTGCTAGTCCCTCTACAAGGGGCCACGAGCAGTACTTC. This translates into CSASPSTRGHEQYF.

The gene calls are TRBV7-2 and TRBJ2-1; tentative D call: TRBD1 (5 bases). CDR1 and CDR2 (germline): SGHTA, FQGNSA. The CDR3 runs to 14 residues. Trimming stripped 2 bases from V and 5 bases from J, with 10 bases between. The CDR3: CASSLSRANNEQFF. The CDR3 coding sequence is TGTGCCAGCAGCTTAAGCAGGGCAAACAATGAGCAGTTCTTC.

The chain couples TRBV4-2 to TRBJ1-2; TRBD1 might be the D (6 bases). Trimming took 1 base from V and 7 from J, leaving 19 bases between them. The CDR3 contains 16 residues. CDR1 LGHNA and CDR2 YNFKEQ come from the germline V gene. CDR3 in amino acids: CASSQGHVRETGGYTF. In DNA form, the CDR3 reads TGTGCCAGCAGCCAAGGGCACGTTAGGGAGACAGGTGGCTACACCTTC.

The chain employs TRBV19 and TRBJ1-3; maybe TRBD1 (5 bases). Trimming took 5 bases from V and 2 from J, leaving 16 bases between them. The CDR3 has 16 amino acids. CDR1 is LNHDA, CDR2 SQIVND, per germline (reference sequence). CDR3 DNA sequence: TGTGCCAGTAGTCTCACAGGTACGGGCCCTGGAAACACCATATATTTT. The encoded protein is CASSLTGTGPGNTIYF.

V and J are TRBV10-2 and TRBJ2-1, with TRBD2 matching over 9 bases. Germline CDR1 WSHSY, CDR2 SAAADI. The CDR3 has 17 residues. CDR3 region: CPTRRLAERSSYNEQFF. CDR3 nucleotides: TGCCCCACCAGACGACTAGCGGAAAGAAGCTCCTACAATGAGCAGTTCTTC.

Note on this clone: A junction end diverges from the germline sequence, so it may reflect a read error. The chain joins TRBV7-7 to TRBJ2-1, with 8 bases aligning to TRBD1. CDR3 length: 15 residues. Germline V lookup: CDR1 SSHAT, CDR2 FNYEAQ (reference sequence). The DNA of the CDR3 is TGTGCTAGCAGCTTAGAACAGGGGGCCTACAATGAGCAGTTCTTC. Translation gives CASSLEQGAYNEQFF.

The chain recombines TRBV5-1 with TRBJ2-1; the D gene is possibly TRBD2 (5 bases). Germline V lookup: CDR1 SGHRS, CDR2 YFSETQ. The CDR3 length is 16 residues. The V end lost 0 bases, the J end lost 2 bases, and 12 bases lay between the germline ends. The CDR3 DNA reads TGCGCCAGCAGCTTGGTTGCCAGCGGAACCTACAATGAGCAGTTCTTC. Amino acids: CASSLVASGTYNEQFF.

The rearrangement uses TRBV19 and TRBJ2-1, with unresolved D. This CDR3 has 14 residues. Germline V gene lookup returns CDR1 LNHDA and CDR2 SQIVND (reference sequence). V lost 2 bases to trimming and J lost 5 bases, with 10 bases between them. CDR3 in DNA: TGTGCCAGTAGTATACTCGCTACCGACAATGAGCAGTTCTTC. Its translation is CASSILATDNEQFF.

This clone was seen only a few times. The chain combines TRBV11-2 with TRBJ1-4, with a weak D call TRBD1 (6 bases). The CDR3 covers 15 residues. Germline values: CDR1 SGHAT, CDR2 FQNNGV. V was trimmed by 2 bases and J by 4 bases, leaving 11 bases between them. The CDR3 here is CASSLSGQFNEKLFF. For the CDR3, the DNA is TGTGCCAGCAGCTTAAGTGGACAGTTTAATGAAAAACTGTTTTTT. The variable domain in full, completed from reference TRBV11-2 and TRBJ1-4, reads EAGVAQSPRYKIIEKRQSVAFWCNPISGHATLYWYQQILGQGPKLLIQFQNNGVVDDSQLPKDRFSAERLKGVDSTLKIQPAKLEDSAVYLCASSLSGQFNEKLFFGSGTQLSVL.

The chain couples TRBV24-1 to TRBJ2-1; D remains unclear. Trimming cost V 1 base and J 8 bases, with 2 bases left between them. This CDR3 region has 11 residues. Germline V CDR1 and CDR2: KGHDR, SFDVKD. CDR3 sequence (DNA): TGTGCCACCAGTGATTTCTATGAGCAGTTCTTC. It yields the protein CATSDFYEQFF.

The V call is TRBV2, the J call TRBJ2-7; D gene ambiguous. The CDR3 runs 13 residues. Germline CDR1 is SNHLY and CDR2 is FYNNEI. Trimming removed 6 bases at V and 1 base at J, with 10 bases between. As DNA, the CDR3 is TGTGCCAGCAGCTCAGGCCTTTCCTACGAGCAGTACTTC. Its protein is CASSSGLSYEQYF.

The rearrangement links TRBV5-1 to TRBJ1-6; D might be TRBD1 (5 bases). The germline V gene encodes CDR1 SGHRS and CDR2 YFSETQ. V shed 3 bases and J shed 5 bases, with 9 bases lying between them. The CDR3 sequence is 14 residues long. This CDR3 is CASSSGTNNSPLHF. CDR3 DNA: TGCGCCAGCAGCTCCGGGACTAATAATTCACCCCTCCACTTT.

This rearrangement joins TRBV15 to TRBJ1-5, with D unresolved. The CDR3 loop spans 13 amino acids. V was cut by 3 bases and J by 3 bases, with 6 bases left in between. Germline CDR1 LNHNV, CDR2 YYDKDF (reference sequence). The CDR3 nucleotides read TGTGCCACCAGCAGCACAGACAATCAGCCCCAGCATTTT. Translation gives CATSSTDNQPQHF.

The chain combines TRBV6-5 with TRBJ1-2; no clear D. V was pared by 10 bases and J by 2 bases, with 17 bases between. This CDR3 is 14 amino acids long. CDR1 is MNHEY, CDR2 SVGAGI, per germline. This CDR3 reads CATSRQTGNYGYTF. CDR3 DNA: TGTGCCACCTCCAGGCAGACGGGAAACTATGGCTACACCTTC.

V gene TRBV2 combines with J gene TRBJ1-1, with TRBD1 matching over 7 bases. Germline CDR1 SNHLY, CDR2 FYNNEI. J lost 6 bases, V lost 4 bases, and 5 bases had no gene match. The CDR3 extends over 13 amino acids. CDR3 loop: CASSGQGFSEAFF. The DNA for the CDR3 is TGTGCCAGCAGTGGACAGGGATTCTCTGAAGCTTTCTTT.

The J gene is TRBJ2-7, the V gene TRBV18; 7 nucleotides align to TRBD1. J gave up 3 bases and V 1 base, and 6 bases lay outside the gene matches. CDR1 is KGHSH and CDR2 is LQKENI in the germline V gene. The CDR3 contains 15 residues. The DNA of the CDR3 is TGTGCCAGCTCACCACTTACCGGACAGGACTACGAGCAGTACTTC. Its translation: CASSPLTGQDYEQYF.

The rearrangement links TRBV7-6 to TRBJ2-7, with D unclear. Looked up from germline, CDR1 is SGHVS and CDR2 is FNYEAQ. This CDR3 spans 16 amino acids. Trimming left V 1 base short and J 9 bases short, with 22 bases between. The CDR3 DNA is TGTGCCAGCAGCTTAGGGTCAGGTGGTGATCCACGAGCGCAGTACTTC. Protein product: CASSLGSGGDPRAQYF.

The CDR3 coding sequence is TGTGCCAGCAGCTTAGGGTGGGGCCAGGTGAACGGTGAGCAGTTCTTC. It is translated as CASSLGWGQVNGEQFF. The chain employs TRBV11-2 and TRBJ2-1; D might be TRBD1 (5 bases). V was trimmed by 1 base and J by 9 bases, leaving 19 bases between them. Germline V gives CDR1 SGHAT, CDR2 FQNNGV. The CDR3 loop spans 16 amino acids.